Listed below are T cell receptor beta chains from one sample, sequenced in a study of CD8 T cells in Susac syndrome. From the immunoSEQ multiplex PCR reads, TCRdb called clonotypes with MiXCR, one entry per CDR3 protein. The table shows roughly 52,000 distinct CDR3 sequences, with around 95% occurring only once. Material: CD8+ T cells from PBMCs. These receptors came from a human donor with Susac syndrome. The CDR3 runs from the conserved cysteine through the conserved F or W. A D gene is named only where the DNA matches it firmly. Only some rows state a clone size, as once, few, many or a class for expanded clones.

d_gene,v_gene,abundance,j_gene,CDR3aa,CDR3nt
.,TRBV7-9,.,TRBJ2-1,CASSLGARQGKFF,TGTGCCAGCAGCCTAGGGGCAAGGCAGGGGAAGTTCTTC
TRBD1,TRBV9,.,TRBJ2-5,CASSDPRTGGRGTQYF,TGTGCCAGCAGCGACCCGAGGACAGGTGGGCGCGGGACCCAGTACTTC
.,TRBV12-3/TRBV12-4,.,TRBJ1-4,CASRPTGRDEKLFF,TGTGCCAGCAGGCCTACAGGGAGGGACGAAAAACTGTTTTTT
.,TRBV5-1,.,TRBJ1-5,CASSLTENSNQPQHF,TGCGCCAGCAGCTTAACAGAGAATAGCAATCAGCCCCAGCATTTT
.,TRBV20-1,.,TRBJ2-7,CSARELYEQYF,TGCAGTGCTAGAGAACTATACGAGCAGTACTTC
TRBD2,TRBV24-1,once,TRBJ2-7,CATSDPGTSGTYYEQYF,TGTGCCACCAGTGACCCCGGGACTAGCGGGACCTACTACGAGCAGTACTTC
TRBD2,TRBV12-3/TRBV12-4,.,TRBJ2-3,CASRESGGAGDTQYF,TGTGCCAGCAGGGAAAGCGGGGGGGCCGGAGATACGCAGTATTTT
.,TRBV7-9,once,TRBJ2-7,CASSYPVGVGDEQYF,TGTGCCAGCAGCTACCCAGTCGGGGTGGGGGACGAGCAGTACTTC
.,TRBV4-3,once,TRBJ2-7,CASSPGRGAYEQYF,TGCGCCAGCAGCCCCGGACGTGGTGCCTACGAGCAGTACTTC
.,TRBV15,.,TRBJ2-6,CATSSGTLSGANVLTF,TGTGCCACCAGCTCGGGGACGTTATCTGGGGCCAACGTCCTGACTTTC
TRBD2,TRBV5-1,.,TRBJ2-7,CASSLRTSLTYEQYF,TGCGCCAGCAGCTTGCGGACTAGCCTTACCTACGAGCAGTACTTC
TRBD1,TRBV29-1,.,TRBJ2-7,CSKGTGNTFSYEQYF,TGCAGCAAAGGGACAGGGAACACCTTCTCCTACGAGCAGTACTTC
.,TRBV5-5,.,TRBJ1-5,CASSFAVPSNQPQHF,TGTGCCAGCAGCTTTGCAGTGCCTAGCAATCAGCCCCAGCATTTT
TRBD2,TRBV9,.,TRBJ2-1,CASSAGLVSYNEQFF,TGTGCCAGCAGCGCCGGACTAGTTTCCTACAATGAGCAGTTCTTC
.,TRBV9,.,TRBJ2-7,CASSVVGQSYEQYF,TGTGCCAGCAGCGTAGTCGGACAGTCCTACGAGCAGTACTTC
TRBD1,TRBV4-1,.,TRBJ2-1,CASSQGDRAHNEQFF,TGCGCCAGCAGCCAAGGGGACAGGGCCCACAATGAGCAGTTCTTC
.,TRBV7-9,once,TRBJ2-1,CASSFSNSLYNEQFF,TGTGCCAGCAGCTTCAGCAACAGCCTATACAATGAGCAGTTCTTC
.,TRBV7-3,.,TRBJ2-1,CASSLRWDNPYNEQFF,TGTGCCAGCAGCTTACGGTGGGACAACCCCTACAATGAGCAGTTCTTC
.,TRBV6-5,.,TRBJ2-5,CASSPFGYQETQYF,TGTGCCAGCAGCCCCTTCGGCTATCAGGAGACCCAGTACTTC
TRBD1,TRBV4-3,.,TRBJ2-7,CASSQNPSPGQGYEQHF,TGCGCCAGCAGCCAAAACCCTTCGCCGGGACAGGGATACGAGCAGCACTTC
.,TRBV27,.,TRBJ1-5,CASSEGGLRPQHF,TGTGCCAGCAGTGAGGGAGGGTTACGGCCCCAGCATTTT
TRBD1,TRBV30,.,TRBJ1-1,CAWSSGQGATEAFF,TGTGCCTGGAGTAGTGGGCAGGGGGCCACTGAAGCTTTCTTT
TRBD1,TRBV12-3/TRBV12-4,once,TRBJ1-5,CASSSTIQGREPQHF,TGTGCCAGCAGCTCAACGATACAGGGGAGGGAGCCCCAGCATTTT
.,TRBV7-6,.,TRBJ1-6,CASSLGTGRPLHF,TGTGCCAGCAGCTTAGGCACAGGGCGTCCCCTCCACTTT
.,TRBV12-3/TRBV12-4,.,TRBJ1-5,CASSLGDNNQPQHF,TGTGCCAGCAGTTTGGGGGACAACAATCAGCCCCAGCATTTT
.,TRBV19,once,TRBJ2-3,CASNSAITDTQYF,TGTGCCAGTAACTCAGCAATAACAGATACGCAGTATTTT
TRBD1,TRBV13,.,TRBJ2-3,CASSWGQFSTDTQYF,TGTGCCAGCAGTTGGGGACAGTTCAGCACAGATACGCAGTATTTT
TRBD1,TRBV2,.,TRBJ1-5,CASSDMKGALGQPQHF,TGTGCCAGCAGTGATATGAAGGGGGCCCTCGGACAGCCCCAGCATTTT